The present T cell receptor (beta chain) was sequenced within a study of CD8+ T cells in alopecia areata (dated by TCRdb to the late 2010s). Regarding the research as a whole: The treated patients took part in an open-label pilot trial in which moderate-to-severe alopecia areata was treated with oral tofacitinib at 5 to 10 mg twice daily. Patients received tofacitinib for 6 to 18 months and were then followed off drug for 6 months to check for delayed response and recurrence. To study T cell clonal expansion in alopecia areata, the researchers applied high-throughput TCRbeta sequencing to both the C3H/HeJ mouse model and human patients. In humans, TCRbeta sequencing was performed on scalp tissue and on sorted CD4+ and CD8+ peripheral blood T cells from healthy controls and from patients with patchy or totalis/universalis alopecia areata. Biopsies were taken from tofacitinib-treated patients at baseline and again at 4 and 24 weeks into treatment, and several of those patients also had a later scalp biopsy. Scalp clonality was compared across normal scalp (n=4), patchy alopecia areata scalp (n=8), and alopecia totalis/universalis scalp (n=8). The RNA source kit depended on sample type: the PAXgene miRNA kit for fixed scalp, the miRNeasy kit for PBMCs, and the RNeasy kit for mouse skin. immunoSEQ multiplex PCR using 35 Vbeta forward primers and 13 Jbeta reverse primers was used to amplify TCRbeta CDR3 regions.

This clone has just a few counts. The antigen it recognizes is unknown. No much larger clone is present one base from it, and per-base qualities are unavailable. On the study overall, not on this receptor specifically: TCR sequences shared between patients were less clear than in mice, possibly partly because of HLA diversity in the patient population. Higher clonality and more expanded CD8+ clones were observed in lesional scalp than in normal scalp, particularly in alopecia totalis/universalis, a finding suggestive of antigenic drive. Unlike mouse skin, where gammadelta T cells dominate, normal human skin contains resident alphabeta T cells that get sequenced too, which complicates analysis of the scalp TCR repertoire.

The time point label, as the study defines it: baseline before oral tofacitinib. Lesional scalp punch biopsies and peripheral blood were collected from alopecia areata patients. PBMCs were isolated by density centrifugation and stained for CD3, CD4 and CD8, after which CD4+ and CD8+ T cells were sorted on a FACSAria. V is reduced by 5 bases and J by 2 bases, leaving a spacing of 6 bases between them. Including the terminal cysteine and phenylalanine, the CDR3 comprises 13 residues. Only the CDR3 part of the read is kept: 39 bases, read in frame from the first base. CDR1 and CDR2, looked up from the germline V gene, are MGHDK and SYGVNS. Library generation was performed with the immunoSEQ multiplex PCR assay. RNA was extracted from all samples and reverse transcribed into cDNA, which served as template for TCR sequencing. First-strand cDNA was synthesized with SuperScript III using a 2:1 mix of oligo-dT and random hexamers. A synthetic immune receptor repertoire was used to assess amplification bias, and residual bias was removed computationally. The authors processed their data as follows. Raw reads were preprocessed for error removal, and CDR3 was defined according to IMGT conventions as running from the conserved cysteine to phenylalanine. Clonality was computed as 1 minus the Shannon entropy, with the entropy normalized by log2 of the number of productive unique TCRs. Whether scalp clones were CD4 or CD8 was inferred by matching scalp TCRbeta sequences against CD4 and CD8 repertoires sorted from blood. The table was pulled from immuneACCESS by TCRdb, which kept in-frame rearrangements only. Such tables lose some clones; where checked, under half of the loss comes from unresolved V genes, and the rest has no known cause. V, J and clone size are those of that table, while D and trimming were read from the DNA. This sample holds over 50,000 clones; under 55% were observed only once. Roughly 17% of the sample rests with the top ten.

The specimen comprised CD8+ T cells sorted from blood, sampled at week 0. This TCR was sampled from a human donor with alopecia areata. The rearranged segments are TRBV25-1 and TRBJ2-2; the D gene assignment is ambiguous. The CDR3 sequence is CASSPLNTGELFF. In nucleotides, the sequence is TGTGCCAGCAGTCCGCTTAACACCGGGGAGCTGTTTTTT.